This T cell receptor beta chain was documented in a study of early T cells in non-severe SARS-CoV-2 infection. Each cDNA molecule carried a unique molecular identifier. TCRdb called the 5' RACE reads again in MiXCR, with one record for every CDR3 protein. Here the sample spans approximately 39,000 distinct CDR3 sequences, around 4.6% being singletons. Ten or more counts support this clonotype. The antigen remains undetermined. Study-wide findings and caveats: In VDJdb matching, anti-spike CD8 responses were favored while private and CD4 specificities went missing.

V trimming: 5 bases; J trimming: 10 bases; junction bases outside the gene matches: 8. The CDR3 length is 14 residues. Germline assignment: CDR1 SEHNR and CDR2 FQNEAQ (reference sequence). This TCR was sampled from an adult who was a healthcare worker with PCR-confirmed SARS-CoV-2 infection or an uninfected control (not recorded which). The chain joins TRBV7-9 to TRBJ1-6; 7 bases agree with TRBD1. The sequenced sample consisted of whole blood. The CDR3 nucleotides are TGTGCCAGCAGCCGGGGACAGTCGGACTCACCCCTCCACTTT. Translation gives CASSRGQSDSPLHF.